The sequence of this TCR beta chain was determined in a study of T cells in Graves' hyperthyroidism and ophthalmopathy (dated by TCRdb to the late 2010s). At the level of the whole study: Peripheral blood was sampled at the time of initial diagnosis, prior to any treatment. To identify TCR V-J signatures that set the groups apart, the researchers used a discovery cohort of 100 patients, made up of around 42 with Graves' ophthalmopathy and some 60 with stable Graves' hyperthyroidism. An independent validation cohort of under 20 hyperthyroidism patients and 17 patients who later progressed to ophthalmopathy tested prospective prediction of ophthalmopathy. The 75 to 100 discovery patients were divided at random into training and test sets in a 7:3 ratio. Thyroid tissue and blood T-cell repertoires from six Graves' hyperthyroidism patients were also compared in the study. Following sampling, methimazole starting at 30 mg daily was given to hyperthyroidism patients, and high-dose intravenous methylprednisolone was given to ophthalmopathy patients. The paper reports TCR Vbeta CDR3 sequencing of fewer than 150 peripheral blood samples: over 40 ophthalmopathy, fewer than 80 hyperthyroidism and around 17 progressor patients. Study-wide conclusions, independent of this receptor: In cross-validation, a model built on a 13 V-J signature told ophthalmopathy apart from stable hyperthyroidism with over 85% sensitivity and roughly 81% specificity, and in testing the same model reached 80%/75%. Most expanded thyroid clonotypes (frequency above 0.001) were also detected in blood, a finding suggesting that blood repertoires may reflect thyroid immune responses. During validation, the model predicted progression to ophthalmopathy a median of approximately 6 months ahead of onset, with roughly 65% sensitivity and around 73% specificity. Sample size was not statistically predetermined, and blinding of investigators to group allocation was not performed.

CDR1 is given as DFQATT and CDR2 as SNEGSKA, both from the germline V gene (reference sequence). Trimming at the junction amounts to 3 bases on V and 0 bases on J, and the germline ends lie 14 bases apart. The CDR3 starts with the cysteine, ends with the phenylalanine, and has 15 residues. Only the CDR3 region is kept as DNA, spanning 45 bases read in frame from base 1. TCR beta CDR3 regions were amplified from RNA transcripts. The first round of RT-PCR for the TCR CDR3 was performed with the HTBI primer set and the Qiagen OneStep RT-PCR kit. Libraries were constructed in a second round of multiplex PCR, after which size selection and purification were carried out. The libraries were sequenced on an Illumina HiSeq2000 using paired-end 100 bp reads. The study's own analysis went as follows. SOAPnuke was used to process the raw data, with reads discarded if the reads contained adapters or uncalled bases, had a mean Phred below 15, or lacked an exact constant-primer or identifier match. COPE v1.2.5 was used to merge the high-quality paired reads, and each unique nucleotide sequence was defined as a clonotype. Clonotypes were aligned to IMGT TRBV, TRBD and TRBJ reference segments using MiTCR v1.1. Analysis was restricted to V-J combinations with a frequency above 0.0001, which covered just over 98% of repertoires. The TCS score was defined as the ratio of F50 (clonal expansion) to E x V (chaos), calculated using BLOSUM62-based TCRdist between CDR3 peptides within each V-J. Welch's t-statistics and random forest reduced roughly 540 V-J features to roughly 13, which were used in a naive Bayes classifier (R e1071). Using fastp at Q25 and MiXCR, TCRdb reprocessed the public reads and kept productive beta chains. Rows with one shared CDR3 protein collapse into an entry with the most common genes and DNA. TCRdb's processing, not the study's, gives the V and J calls here. For this sample the table gives under 350,000 distinct CDR3 sequences, of which roughly 13% were detected only once. The ten biggest clones cover 7% to 9% of the sample.

In this sample, this clonotype turned up many times. It has no known antigen specificity. There are no base qualities to consult, and no much larger clone falls within one base. Stable Graves' hyperthyroidism was defined as no progression to ophthalmopathy during 18 months of follow-up. Hyperthyroidism patients were newly diagnosed, had a disease duration of under 2 months, and were aged 18 to 65 years. Exclusion was applied to patients with uncontrolled infections, other autoimmune diseases, pregnancy or lactation. Diagnoses relied on clinical symptoms, serum thyroxine and TRAb, thyroid ultrasound and orbital computed tomography. PBMCs were isolated from 10 ml of fresh peripheral blood by Ficoll-Paque density gradient centrifugation. Total RNA was extracted with Trizol reagent, and quality was checked on an Agilent 2100 Bioanalyzer.

The receptor chain draws on TRBV20-1 and TRBJ1-1, and the D gene may be TRBD1, 6 bases matching. What was sequenced was blood. This clonotype was obtained from a woman aged 40-49 years with Graves' hyperthyroidism. At the DNA level, the sequence is TGCAGTGCTAGGTTCTACAGGGATATGAACACTGAAGCTTTCTTT. It translates to CSARFYRDMNTEAFF.